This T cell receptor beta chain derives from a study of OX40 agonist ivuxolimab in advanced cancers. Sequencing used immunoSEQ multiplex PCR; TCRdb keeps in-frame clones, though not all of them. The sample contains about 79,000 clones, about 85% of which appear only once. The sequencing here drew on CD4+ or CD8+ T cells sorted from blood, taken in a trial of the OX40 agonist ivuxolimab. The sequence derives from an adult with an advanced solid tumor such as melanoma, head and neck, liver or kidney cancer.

The CDR3 DNA follows: TGTGCCAGCAGCCTTGGAGCCTATGGCTACACCTTC. Protein product: CASSLGAYGYTF. The chain joins TRBV13 to TRBJ1-2; D gene ambiguous. Germline-derived CDR1 and CDR2 are PRHDT and FYEKMQ (reference sequence). Trimming removed 5 bases at V and 4 bases at J, with 8 bases between. The CDR3 has 12 residues.